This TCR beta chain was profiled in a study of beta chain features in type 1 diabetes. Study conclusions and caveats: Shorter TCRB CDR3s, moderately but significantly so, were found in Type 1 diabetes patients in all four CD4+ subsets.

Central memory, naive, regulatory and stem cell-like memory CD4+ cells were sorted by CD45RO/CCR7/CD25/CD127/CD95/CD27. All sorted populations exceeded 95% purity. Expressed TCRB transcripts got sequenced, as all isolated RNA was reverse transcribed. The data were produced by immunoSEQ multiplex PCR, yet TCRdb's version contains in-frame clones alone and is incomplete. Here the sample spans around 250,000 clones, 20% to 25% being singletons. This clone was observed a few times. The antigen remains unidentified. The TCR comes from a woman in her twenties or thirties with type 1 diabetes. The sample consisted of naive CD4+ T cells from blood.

CDR3 region: CASSVGTSGRQETQYF. CDR3 nucleotide sequence: TGTGCCAGCAGCGTAGGGACTAGCGGGAGGCAAGAGACCCAGTACTTC. V gene TRBV9 combines with J gene TRBJ2-5; 14 nucleotides line up with TRBD2. J was trimmed by 2 bases and V by 0 bases; bases with no gene match: 0. The CDR3 consists of 16 residues. Germline-derived CDR1 and CDR2 are SGDLS and YYNGEE.